The rows below give T cell receptor beta chains drawn from one sample of a study of spatial heterogeneity in lung cancer. TCRdb re-derived calls from the 5' RACE reads in MiXCR, one entry per CDR3 protein. The top ten clones hold roughly 24% of a sample with 110,000 or so distinct CDR3 sequences, approximately 11% of them seen once. Sequences were derived from PBMCs, sampled at follow-up. The receptors shown here come from a female donor with early-stage non-small cell lung cancer. Both conserved end residues are part of each CDR3. A D gene is named only where the DNA matches it firmly. Size is stated for part of the rows, as once, few or many counts, or as a class when the clone is expanded.

J,V,size,D,CDR3,DNA
TRBJ2-1,TRBV5-1,few,.,CASSASGTASEQFF,TGCGCCAGCAGCGCGTCCGGGACCGCCTCGGAGCAGTTCTTC
TRBJ1-2,TRBV18,few,TRBD1,CASSSDRVAYGYTF,TGTGCCAGCTCATCCGACAGGGTTGCCTATGGCTACACCTTC
TRBJ2-7,TRBV20-1,.,TRBD2,CSARDENSGSYEQYF,TGCAGTGCTAGAGATGAAAATAGCGGGAGTTACGAGCAGTACTTC
TRBJ2-3,TRBV6-6,.,TRBD2,CASRELGGSMADTQYF,TGTGCCAGCAGGGAACTAGGCGGGAGTATGGCAGATACGCAGTATTTT
TRBJ2-2,TRBV9,many,.,CASSVVSGELFF,TGTGCCAGCAGCGTAGTAAGCGGGGAGCTGTTTTTT
TRBJ1-5,TRBV5-1,.,.,CASSLAPGSGNQPQHF,TGCGCCAGCAGCTTGGCCCCGGGGTCAGGCAATCAGCCCCAGCATTTT
TRBJ1-2,TRBV28,many,.,CASSLTGYYGYTF,TGTGCCAGCAGTTTAACAGGCTATTATGGCTACACCTTC
TRBJ2-3,TRBV28,few,.,CASSSLAGAQDTQYF,TGTGCCAGCAGTTCCCTCGCGGGGGCGCAGGATACGCAGTATTTT
TRBJ2-1,TRBV5-1,.,.,CASSFPRTSYNEQFF,TGCGCCAGCAGCTTTCCCCGGACCTCCTACAATGAGCAGTTCTTC
TRBJ2-5,TRBV12-3/TRBV12-4,many,TRBD1,CASSFPTGLETQYF,TGTGCCAGCAGTTTCCCGACAGGGCTAGAGACCCAGTACTTC
TRBJ1-4,TRBV23-1,.,.,CASSQSGTGPNEKLFF,TGCGCCAGCAGTCAATCGGGAACAGGGCCTAATGAAAAACTGTTTTTT
TRBJ2-1,TRBV12-5,few,TRBD2,CASGSRSGGHYNEQFF,TGTGCTAGTGGTTCCCGAAGCGGGGGGCACTACAATGAGCAGTTCTTC
TRBJ1-1,TRBV12-5,many,.,CASGFPSDSLNTEAFF,TGTGCTAGTGGTTTTCCCTCGGACAGTTTGAACACTGAAGCTTTCTTT
TRBJ1-6,TRBV6-5,.,.,CASSRTAYNSPLHF,TGTGCCAGCAGTCGGACAGCCTATAATTCACCCCTCCACTTT
TRBJ1-1,TRBV30,.,.,CAWTLGHRSTEAFF,TGTGCCTGGACCCTGGGACATCGGAGCACTGAAGCTTTCTTT
TRBJ2-7,TRBV27,once,.,CASSLKPPHLAYEQYF,TGTGCCAGCAGTTTAAAGCCCCCCCATCTTGCCTACGAGCAGTACTTC
TRBJ1-2,TRBV25-1,many,.,CASSEGSGFGYTF,TGTGCCAGCAGTGAAGGTTCAGGGTTTGGCTACACCTTC
TRBJ1-1,TRBV11-2,few,.,CASSLGQNRVAFF,TGTGCCAGCAGCTTAGGTCAAAACAGGGTTGCTTTCTTT
TRBJ2-1,TRBV5-1,few,.,CASSLASEEGEQFF,TGCGCCAGCAGCTTGGCGTCCGAAGAAGGTGAGCAGTTCTTC
TRBJ2-1,TRBV4-2,few,TRBD1,CASSQDRVYNEQFF,TGTGCCAGCAGCCAGGACAGGGTCTACAATGAGCAGTTCTTC
TRBJ1-5,TRBV21-1,few,.,CASSRPANQPQHF,TGTGCCAGCAGCAGGCCGGCAAATCAGCCCCAGCATTTT
TRBJ2-4,TRBV20-1,.,TRBD2,CSAQPGGSALAKNIQYF,TGCAGTGCTCAACCTGGCGGGAGTGCCTTAGCCAAAAACATTCAGTACTTC
TRBJ1-2,TRBV28,.,.,CASSAPGPGPGYTF,TGTGCCAGCAGTGCGCCGGGCCCTGGGCCTGGCTACACCTTC
TRBJ1-2,TRBV24-1,many,TRBD1,CATGGQGGGYTF,TGTGCCACCGGCGGACAGGGTGGAGGCTACACCTTC
TRBJ2-2,TRBV20-1,.,.,CSARDSGLPNTGELFF,TGCAGTGCTAGAGATTCCGGGCTACCAAACACCGGGGAGCTGTTTTTT
TRBJ1-6,TRBV20-1,.,TRBD1,CSARERTGHSPLHF,TGCAGTGCTAGAGAACGGACAGGGCATTCACCCCTCCACTTT
TRBJ1-5,TRBV28,few,.,CASRYWDLNQPQHF,TGTGCCAGCAGGTATTGGGATCTCAATCAGCCCCAGCATTTT